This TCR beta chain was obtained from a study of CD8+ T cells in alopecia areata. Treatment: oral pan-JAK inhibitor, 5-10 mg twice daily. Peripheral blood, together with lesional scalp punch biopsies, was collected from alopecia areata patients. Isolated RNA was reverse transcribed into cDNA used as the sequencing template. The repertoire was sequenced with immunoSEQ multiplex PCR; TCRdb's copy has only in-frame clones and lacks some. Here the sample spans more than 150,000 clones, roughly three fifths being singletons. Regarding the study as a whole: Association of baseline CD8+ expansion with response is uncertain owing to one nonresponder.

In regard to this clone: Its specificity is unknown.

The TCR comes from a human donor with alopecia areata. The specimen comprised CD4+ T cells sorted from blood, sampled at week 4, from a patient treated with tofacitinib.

The CDR3, as DNA: TGTGCCTGGAGCGAAATAGGGGTGAGGCGGGAGACCCAGTACTTC. It is translated as CAWSEIGVRRETQYF. This chain links TRBV30 with TRBJ2-5; TRBD1 might be the D (5 bases). CDR3 size: 15 residues. Germline V gene lookup returns CDR1 GTSNPN and CDR2 SVGIG (reference sequence). Trimming took 3 bases from V and 5 from J, leaving 19 bases between them.